These 16 T cell receptor beta chains were all obtained from the same sample, sequenced in a study of blood T cells in healthy people across ages. For the second PCR, which ran for about 7 to 11 cycles, a sample-barcoded 5' primer and a J-beta primer mix were used. TCRdb reanalysed the 5' RACE reads using MiXCR and keeps one entry per CDR3 protein. The table has fewer than 900,000 distinct CDR3 sequences, about 36% seen once. The sequenced material came from blood. The receptors were gathered from a man between 18 and 35 years old in good health.

This clonotype was seen a few times. The rearrangement uses TRBV20-1 and TRBJ2-5; 11 nucleotides line up with TRBD1. TRBJ2-7 explains the end of the DNA better; the J call may be wrong. CDR3 length: 13 residues. The germline V gene encodes CDR1 DFQATT and CDR2 SNEGSKA (reference sequence). The CDR3 DNA reads as TGCAGTGTGGATGGACAGGGGGCATTCGAGCAGTACTTC. It specifies CSVDGQGAFEQYF.

This chain joins TRBV9 and TRBJ2-3; 10 bases agree with TRBD2. Germline V lookup: CDR1 SGDLS, CDR2 YYNGEE. This CDR3 is 16 amino acids long. V dropped 0 bases and J dropped 3; count of bases not matched to a gene: 4. CDR3 in amino acids: CASSVGAGGWTDTQYF. DNA of the CDR3: TGTGCCAGCAGCGTAGGAGCGGGGGGGTGGACAGATACGCAGTATTTT.

This clonotype was counted ten times or more. This chain links TRBV20-1 with TRBJ2-3; the D gene is possibly TRBD2 (5 bases). Between the trimmed V and J ends, which lost 2 bases and 0 bases, there was a span of 12 bases. The CDR3 contains 15 residues. The V gene's germline CDR1 is DFQATT and CDR2 SNEGSKA (reference sequence). The CDR3 DNA reads as TGCAGTGCTAGAAAGGGAGCTTATAGCACAGATACGCAGTATTTT. Its protein product is CSARKGAYSTDTQYF.

The chain has TRBV4-3 and TRBJ2-3; 11 bases fit TRBD1. After removal of 0 bases from V and 4 bases from J, the junction contained 3 bases not matched to a gene. Per the germline V gene, CDR1 is LGHNA and CDR2 is YSLEER. The CDR3 length is 16 residues. The CDR3 protein is CASSQDLGQGADTQYF. The CDR3 nucleotides are TGCGCCAGCAGCCAAGATTTGGGACAGGGGGCAGATACGCAGTATTTT.

CDR3 residues: CASTVPPYNEQYF. CDR3 bases: TGTGCCAGTACCGTACCCCCCTACAATGAGCAGTACTTC. The rearrangement joins TRBV19 to TRBJ2-7; D is uncertain. V dropped 7 bases and J dropped 7 bases, with 17 bases sitting between them. Germline V gives CDR1 LNHDA, CDR2 SQIVND (reference sequence). The CDR3 totals 13 residues.

This clonotype has only a few counts. The genes are TRBV12-3 or TRBV12-4 and TRBJ2-7; the match to TRBD2 covers 11 bases. Germline trimming cut 3 bases from V and 3 bases from J; bases unmatched to any gene: 7. This CDR3 has 16 amino acids. The CDR3 DNA reads TGTGCCAGCAGTTTCACGGGACTAGCGGATAACTACGAGCAGTACTTC. Translated: CASSFTGLADNYEQYF.

This chain uses TRBV7-2 with TRBJ2-1; 9 bases are a match to TRBD2. Germline V lookup: CDR1 SGHTA, CDR2 FQGNSA. The CDR3 runs 15 residues. Trimming cost V 0 bases and J 6 bases; bases outside gene matches: 3. CDR3 sequence reads: CASSLASGGANEQFF. The CDR3 nucleotides are TGTGCCAGCAGCTTAGCTAGCGGGGGAGCCAATGAGCAGTTCTTC.

The chain employs TRBV27 and TRBJ2-7; D possibly corresponds to TRBD2 (5 bases). The CDR3 runs 12 residues. Germline CDR1 is MNHEY and CDR2 is SMNVEV (reference sequence). The ends were cut back, 11 bases at V and 3 bases at J, with 14 bases in the middle. The CDR3 DNA reads as TGTGCCGTTCAGGACTCTTTCTACGAGCAGTACTTC. Translation: CAVQDSFYEQYF.

Notes on this clonotype: At one end the junction does not follow the germline gene, possibly because of a read error. The V and J genes are TRBV28 and TRBJ2-4, with 8 bases identical to TRBD2. The CDR3 runs to 15 residues. Germline CDR1 reads MDHEN; CDR2 reads SYDVKM. CDR3 in DNA: TGTGCCAGCAGTGTCGGGAGGGATCCCCAAAACATCCAGTACTTC. Encoded protein: CASSVGRDPQNIQYF.

This chain connects TRBV7-2 to TRBJ1-2; no firm D call. Germline CDR1 is SGHTA and CDR2 is FQGNSA. V was shortened by 1 base and J by 8 bases, with 17 bases between the two germline ends. The CDR3 sequence is 15 residues long. For the CDR3, the DNA is TGTGCCAGCAGCTTAGGGCCCCCTGTTGGGCCGGGCTACACCTTC. This gives the protein CASSLGPPVGPGYTF.

V is TRBV7-8 and J is TRBJ2-4; no clear D. The J call may not be correct, given that the DNA end is closer to TRBJ2-5. Germline lookup yields CDR1 SGHVS and CDR2 FQNEAQ. The CDR3 consists of 12 residues. CDR3 sequence reads: CASSPVSETQYF. CDR3 nucleotide sequence: TGTGCCAGCAGCCCTGTATCGGAGACCCAGTACTTC.

The chain couples TRBV6-2 or TRBV6-3 to TRBJ2-7; 7 bases align to TRBD2. From germline, CDR1 is MNHEY and CDR2 SVGEGT. With V trimmed by 5 bases and J by 3 bases, 4 bases remained unmatched. This CDR3 is built from 13 residues. In DNA, the CDR3 is TGTGCCAGCAGTGGGACTAATTTCTACGAGCAGTACTTC. Its translation is CASSGTNFYEQYF.

This rearrangement joins TRBV24-1 to TRBJ2-3, with D tentatively TRBD2 (6 bases). CDR3 length: 15 amino acids. The V gene's germline CDR1 is KGHDR and CDR2 SFDVKD. The V and J ends lost 1 base and 6 bases respectively, with 13 bases between them. Here the CDR3 reads CATSDFGQGLDTQYF. The CDR3 DNA is TGTGCCACCAGTGATTTTGGGCAGGGACTCGATACGCAGTATTTT.

This clonotype turned up a few times. Written as DNA, the CDR3 is TGTGCCAGCAGCCAAGATCGGGCTAGCGGCTACAATGAGCAGTTCTTC. Its protein product is CASSQDRASGYNEQFF. This chain uses TRBV3-1 with TRBJ2-1, with 7 bases matching TRBD2. Germline CDR1 is LGHDT and CDR2 is YNNKEL (reference sequence). This CDR3 is 16 amino acids long. Losses at the gene ends were 0 bases for V and 3 bases for J; bases not matched to a gene: 5.

J is TRBJ1-2 and V is TRBV4-1; D gene ambiguous. The CDR3 totals 15 residues. V lost 0 bases and J lost 5, with 13 bases in between. Germline V lookup: CDR1 MGHRA, CDR2 YSYEKL. CDR3 residues: CASSQDRKSLYGYTF. The CDR3 nucleotides are TGCGCCAGCAGCCAAGATCGGAAATCTCTTTATGGCTACACCTTC.

V gene TRBV30 combines with J gene TRBJ2-2, with D possibly matching TRBD2 (6 bases). Germline V lookup: CDR1 GTSNPN, CDR2 SVGIG (reference sequence). The V and J ends lost 5 bases and 5 bases respectively, with 15 bases between them. This CDR3 contains 14 residues. CDR3 sequence (DNA): TGTGCCTGGTCACGACTAGGACTGACCGGGGAGCTGTTTTTT. Translation: CAWSRLGLTGELFF.